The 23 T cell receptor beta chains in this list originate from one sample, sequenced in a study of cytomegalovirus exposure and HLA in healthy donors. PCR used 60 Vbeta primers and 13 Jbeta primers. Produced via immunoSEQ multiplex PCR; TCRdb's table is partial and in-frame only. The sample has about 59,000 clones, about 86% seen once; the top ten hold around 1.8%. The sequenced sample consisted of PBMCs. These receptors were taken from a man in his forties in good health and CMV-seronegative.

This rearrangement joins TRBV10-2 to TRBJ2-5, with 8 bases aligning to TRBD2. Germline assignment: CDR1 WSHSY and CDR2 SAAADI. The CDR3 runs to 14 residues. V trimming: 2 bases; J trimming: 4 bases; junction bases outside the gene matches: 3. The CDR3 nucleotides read TGCGCCAGCAGTGAGAATAGCGGGGCAGAGACCCAGTACTTC. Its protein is CASSENSGAETQYF.

The CDR3 nucleotides read TGTGCAAGTCGACCCGGGACAGGGGCTATACCGGTCAGAGCGCAGCAAGCTTTCTTT. The encoded protein is CASRPGTGAIPVRAQQAFF. V and J are TRBV12-2 and TRBJ1-1; TRBD1, as called in the table, went unchecked against the DNA. TRBV12-2 is designated a pseudogene. The CDR3 consists of 19 residues.

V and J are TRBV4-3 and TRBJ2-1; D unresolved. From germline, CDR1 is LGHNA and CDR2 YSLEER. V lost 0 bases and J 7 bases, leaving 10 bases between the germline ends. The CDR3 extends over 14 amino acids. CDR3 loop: CASSQDIDRNEQFF. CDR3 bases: TGCGCCAGCAGCCAAGATATCGATCGGAATGAGCAGTTCTTC.

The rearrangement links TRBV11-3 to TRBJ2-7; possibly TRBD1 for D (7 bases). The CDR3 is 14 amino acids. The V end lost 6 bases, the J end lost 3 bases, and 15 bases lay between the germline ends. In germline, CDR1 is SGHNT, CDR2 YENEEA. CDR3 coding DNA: TGTGCCAGCAGTTCGCGGGGACAGTTCTACGAGCAGTACTTC. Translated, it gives CASSSRGQFYEQYF.

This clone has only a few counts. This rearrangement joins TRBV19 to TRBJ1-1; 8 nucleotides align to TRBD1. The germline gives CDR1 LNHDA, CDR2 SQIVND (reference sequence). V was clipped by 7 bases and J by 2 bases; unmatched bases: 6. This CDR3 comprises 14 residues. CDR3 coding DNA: TGTGCCAGTACTAAGGACAGGGTCAACACTGAAGCTTTCTTT. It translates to CASTKDRVNTEAFF.

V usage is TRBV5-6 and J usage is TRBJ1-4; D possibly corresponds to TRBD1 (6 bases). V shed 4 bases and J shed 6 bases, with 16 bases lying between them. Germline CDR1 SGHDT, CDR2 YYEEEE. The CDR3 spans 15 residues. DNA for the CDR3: TGTGCCAGCAGCCCTGGCCAGGGGACCTATGAAAAACTGTTTTTT. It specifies CASSPGQGTYEKLFF. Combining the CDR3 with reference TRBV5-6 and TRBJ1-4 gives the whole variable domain DAGVTQSPTHLIKTRGQQVTLRCSPKSGHDTVSWYQQALGQGPQFIFQYYEEEERQRGNFPDRFSGHQFPNYSSELNVNALLLGDSALYLCASSPGQGTYEKLFFGSGTQLSVL.

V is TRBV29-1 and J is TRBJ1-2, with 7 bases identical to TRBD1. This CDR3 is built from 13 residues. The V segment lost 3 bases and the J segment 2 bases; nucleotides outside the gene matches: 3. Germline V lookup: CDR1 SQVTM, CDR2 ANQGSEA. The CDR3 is CSVDRQGNYGYTF. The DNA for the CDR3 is TGCAGCGTTGACCGACAGGGAAACTATGGCTACACCTTC.

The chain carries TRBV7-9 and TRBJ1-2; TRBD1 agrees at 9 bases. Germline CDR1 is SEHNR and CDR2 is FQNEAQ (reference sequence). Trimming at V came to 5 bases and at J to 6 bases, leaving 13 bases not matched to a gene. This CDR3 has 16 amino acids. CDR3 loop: CASSSLKTGTGHGYTF. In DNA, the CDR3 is TGTGCCAGCAGCAGCCTCAAAACCGGGACAGGGCATGGCTACACCTTC.

The CDR3 DNA reads as TGTGCCAGTATCAACAGGGACACTGAAGCTTTCTTT. Translated: CASINRDTEAFF. The chain has TRBV19 and TRBJ1-1, with a tentative D call TRBD1 (6 bases). Germline-derived CDR1 and CDR2 are LNHDA and SQIVND (reference sequence). V was cut by 7 bases and J by 3 bases, with 9 bases left in between. The CDR3 has 12 amino acids. The variable domain in full, completed from reference TRBV19 and TRBJ1-1, reads DGGITQSPKYLFRKEGQNVTLSCEQNLNHDAMYWYRQDPGQGLRLIYYSQIVNDFQKGDIAEGYSVSREKKESFPLTVTSAQKNPTAFYLCASINRDTEAFFGQGTRLTVV.

The CDR3 loop reads CASSYRVRSQPQHF. In DNA form, the CDR3 reads TGTGCCAGCAGTTACAGGGTACGGAGTCAGCCCCAGCATTTT. This chain connects TRBV28 to TRBJ1-5; weak D call: TRBD1 (6 bases). Germline V lookup: CDR1 MDHEN, CDR2 SYDVKM. Trimming took off 4 bases at V and 6 bases at J, with 13 bases between the two ends. This CDR3 is 14 amino acids long.

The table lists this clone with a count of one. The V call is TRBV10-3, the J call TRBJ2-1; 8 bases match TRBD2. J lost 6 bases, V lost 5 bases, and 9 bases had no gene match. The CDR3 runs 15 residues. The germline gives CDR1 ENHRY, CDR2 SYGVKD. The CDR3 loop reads CAISTGTSPANEQFF. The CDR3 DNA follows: TGTGCCATCAGTACCGGGACTAGTCCCGCCAATGAGCAGTTCTTC.

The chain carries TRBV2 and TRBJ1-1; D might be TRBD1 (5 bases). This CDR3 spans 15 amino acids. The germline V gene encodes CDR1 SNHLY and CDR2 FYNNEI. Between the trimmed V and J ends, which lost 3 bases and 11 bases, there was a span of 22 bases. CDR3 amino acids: CASSEFSSLARGAFF. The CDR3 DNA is TGTGCCAGCAGTGAGTTTTCTAGTCTGGCCCGGGGGGCTTTCTTT.

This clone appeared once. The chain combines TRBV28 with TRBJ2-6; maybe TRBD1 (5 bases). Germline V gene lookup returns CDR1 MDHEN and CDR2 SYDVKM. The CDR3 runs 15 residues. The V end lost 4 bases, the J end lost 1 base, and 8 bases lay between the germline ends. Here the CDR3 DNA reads TGTGCCAGCAGTTCCTCAGGGTCTGGGGCCAACGTCCTGACTTTC. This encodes CASSSSGSGANVLTF.

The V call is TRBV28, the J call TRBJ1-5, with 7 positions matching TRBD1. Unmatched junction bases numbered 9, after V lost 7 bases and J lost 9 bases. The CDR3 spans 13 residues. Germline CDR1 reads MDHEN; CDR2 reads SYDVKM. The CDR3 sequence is CASNRQGVGPQHF. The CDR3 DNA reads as TGTGCCAGCAATCGACAGGGAGTTGGGCCCCAGCATTTT.

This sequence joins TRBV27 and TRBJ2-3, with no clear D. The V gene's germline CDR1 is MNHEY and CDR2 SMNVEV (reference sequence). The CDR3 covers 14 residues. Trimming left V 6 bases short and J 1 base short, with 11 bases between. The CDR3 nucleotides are TGTGCCAGCAGGCACCCACATCGCACAGATACGCAGTATTTT. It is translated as CASRHPHRTDTQYF.

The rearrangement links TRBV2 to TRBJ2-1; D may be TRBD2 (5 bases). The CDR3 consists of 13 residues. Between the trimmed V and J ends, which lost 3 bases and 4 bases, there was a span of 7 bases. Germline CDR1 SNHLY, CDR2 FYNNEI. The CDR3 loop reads CASSEGGYNEQFF. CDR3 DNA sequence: TGTGCCAGCAGTGAGGGCGGGTACAATGAGCAGTTCTTC.

The CDR3 protein is CASSVGQVNSPLHF. The CDR3 DNA is TGTGCCAGCAGTGTCGGACAGGTTAATTCACCCCTCCACTTT. J is TRBJ1-6 and V is TRBV6-1; 7 bases are shared with TRBD1. CDR1 is MNHNS, CDR2 SASEGT, per germline. This CDR3 has 14 residues. After removal of 4 bases from V and 6 bases from J, the junction contained 3 bases not matched to a gene.

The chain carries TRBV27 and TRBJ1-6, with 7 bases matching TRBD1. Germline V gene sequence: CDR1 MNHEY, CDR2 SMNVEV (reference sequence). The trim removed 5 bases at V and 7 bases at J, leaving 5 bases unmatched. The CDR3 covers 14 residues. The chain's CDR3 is CASSPTGRNSPLHF. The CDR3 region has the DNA TGTGCCAGCAGTCCGACAGGGAGGAATTCACCCCTCCACTTT.

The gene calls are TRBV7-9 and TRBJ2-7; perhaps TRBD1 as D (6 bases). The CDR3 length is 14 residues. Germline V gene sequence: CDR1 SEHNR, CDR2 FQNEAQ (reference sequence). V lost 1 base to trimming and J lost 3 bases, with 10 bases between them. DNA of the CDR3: TGTGCCAGCAGCTTAGAGACAGGAAGCTACGAGCAGTACTTC. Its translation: CASSLETGSYEQYF.

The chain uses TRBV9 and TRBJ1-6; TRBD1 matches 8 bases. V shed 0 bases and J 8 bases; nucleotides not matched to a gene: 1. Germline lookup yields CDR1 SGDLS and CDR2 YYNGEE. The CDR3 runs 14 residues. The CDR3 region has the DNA TGTGCCAGCAGCGTAGGGGGACAGGATTCACCCCTCCACTTT. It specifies CASSVGGQDSPLHF.

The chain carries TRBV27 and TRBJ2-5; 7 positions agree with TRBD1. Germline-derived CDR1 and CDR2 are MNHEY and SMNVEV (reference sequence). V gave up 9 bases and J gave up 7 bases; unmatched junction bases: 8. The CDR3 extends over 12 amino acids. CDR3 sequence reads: CASKGQTRTQYF. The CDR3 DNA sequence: TGTGCCAGTAAGGGACAGACAAGGACCCAGTACTTC.

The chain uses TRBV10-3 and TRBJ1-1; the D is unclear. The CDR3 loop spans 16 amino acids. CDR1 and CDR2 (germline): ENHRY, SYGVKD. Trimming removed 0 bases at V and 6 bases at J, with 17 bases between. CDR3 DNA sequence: TGTGCCATCAGTGAGTCGGTCCTTGCCCCGCGGGCTGAAGCTTTCTTT. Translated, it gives CAISESVLAPRAEAFF.

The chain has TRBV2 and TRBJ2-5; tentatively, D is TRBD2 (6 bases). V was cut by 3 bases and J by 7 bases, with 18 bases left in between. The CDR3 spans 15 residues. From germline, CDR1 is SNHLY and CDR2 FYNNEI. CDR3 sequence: CASSERGPSRGTQYF. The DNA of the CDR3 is TGTGCCAGCAGTGAGCGGGGCCCATCGAGGGGGACCCAGTACTTC.